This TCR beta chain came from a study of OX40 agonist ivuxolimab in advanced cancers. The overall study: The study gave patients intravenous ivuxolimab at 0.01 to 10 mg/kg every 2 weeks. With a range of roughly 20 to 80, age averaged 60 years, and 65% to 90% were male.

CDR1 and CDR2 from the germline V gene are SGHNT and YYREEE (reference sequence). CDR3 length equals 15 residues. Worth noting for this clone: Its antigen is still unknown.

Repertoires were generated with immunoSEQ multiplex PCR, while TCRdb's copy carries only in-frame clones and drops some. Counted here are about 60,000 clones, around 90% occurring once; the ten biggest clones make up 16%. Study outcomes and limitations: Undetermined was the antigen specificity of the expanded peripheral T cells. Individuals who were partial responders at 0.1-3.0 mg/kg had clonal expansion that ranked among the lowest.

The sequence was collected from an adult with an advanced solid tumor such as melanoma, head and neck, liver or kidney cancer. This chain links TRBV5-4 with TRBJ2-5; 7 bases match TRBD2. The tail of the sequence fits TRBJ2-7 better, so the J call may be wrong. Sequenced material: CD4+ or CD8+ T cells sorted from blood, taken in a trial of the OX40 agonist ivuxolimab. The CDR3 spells CASSLVGREGGEQYF. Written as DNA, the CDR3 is TGTGCCAGCAGCTTGGTAGGCAGGGAGGGTGGCGAGCAGTACTTC.